This TCR beta chain was sequenced for a study of T cells after yellow fever vaccination. Study context: Each low-cell-number fraction was prepared by means of SMART-Seq v4 Ultra Low Input. Overall study findings and caveats: The presence of abundant clonotypes contaminating from the bulk population was possible in FACS-sorted repertoires.

V lost 4 bases, J lost 1 base, and 8 bases lay in between. This CDR3 has 13 amino acids. CDR1 and CDR2 (germline): SGHDT, YYEEEE. This clonotype was counted ten times or more. No antigen is known for it. Template switching with 5'RACE generated the TCR cDNA and added a universal primer site and UMIs. TCRdb independently ran MiXCR on the 5' RACE reads; one entry per CDR3 protein. The table shows about 370,000 distinct CDR3 sequences, with 11% occurring only once. This specimen consisted of PBMCs, obtained on the day of the first yellow fever vaccination. The sequence came from a man younger than 35 who received the YFV17D yellow fever vaccine. This rearrangement joins TRBV5-6 to TRBJ1-1; D call uncertain. CDR3 loop: CASSRVRNTEAFF. For the CDR3, the DNA is TGTGCCAGCAGCCGGGTACGGAACACTGAAGCTTTCTTT.